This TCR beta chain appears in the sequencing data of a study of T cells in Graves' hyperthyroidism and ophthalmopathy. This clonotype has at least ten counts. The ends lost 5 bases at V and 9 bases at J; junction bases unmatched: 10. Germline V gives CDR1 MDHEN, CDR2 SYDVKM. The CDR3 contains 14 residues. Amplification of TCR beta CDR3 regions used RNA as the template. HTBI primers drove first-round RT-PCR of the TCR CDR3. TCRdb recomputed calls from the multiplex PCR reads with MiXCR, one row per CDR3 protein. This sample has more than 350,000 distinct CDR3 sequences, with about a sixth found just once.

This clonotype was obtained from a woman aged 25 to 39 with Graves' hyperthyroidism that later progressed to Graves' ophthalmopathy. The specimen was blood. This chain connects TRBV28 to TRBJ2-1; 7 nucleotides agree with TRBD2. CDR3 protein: CASSLTLAAGEQFF. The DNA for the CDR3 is TGTGCCAGCAGTCTAACTCTAGCGGCGGGTGAGCAGTTCTTC.